The sequence of this T cell receptor (beta chain) was determined in a study of T-cell reconstitution after alpha-beta-depleted transplantation in children. Whole-study results and caveats: Newly generated T cells supplied most T-cell counts and diversity one year post-transplant. The origin of alpha-beta T cells about two months after transplant was reportedly several hundred expanded graft clones.

CDR1 is MNHEY and CDR2 is SMNVEV in the germline V gene (reference sequence). The CDR3 covers 15 residues. The J segment lost 4 bases and the V segment lost 6 bases, leaving 11 bases of the junction unmatched. During its preparation, the TCRbeta library received unique molecular identifiers. TCRdb reprocessed the PCR reads with MiXCR, giving one entry per CDR3 protein. This table has 600,000 to 800,000 distinct CDR3 sequences, around 13% appearing once. At least ten counts were recorded for this clonotype. The antigen is undetermined. This receptor was taken from a girl aged 2-10 years with congenital amegakaryocytic thrombocytopenia, due to receive a stem cell transplant. The sequences come from PBMCs, collected before TCRalphabeta/CD19-depleted stem cell transplant. The gene calls are TRBV27 and TRBJ2-7, with 8 bases aligning to TRBD2. As DNA, the CDR3 is TGTGCCAGCAGCCTAACTCCACGGGAGGGATACGAGCAGTACTTC. This gives the protein CASSLTPREGYEQYF.